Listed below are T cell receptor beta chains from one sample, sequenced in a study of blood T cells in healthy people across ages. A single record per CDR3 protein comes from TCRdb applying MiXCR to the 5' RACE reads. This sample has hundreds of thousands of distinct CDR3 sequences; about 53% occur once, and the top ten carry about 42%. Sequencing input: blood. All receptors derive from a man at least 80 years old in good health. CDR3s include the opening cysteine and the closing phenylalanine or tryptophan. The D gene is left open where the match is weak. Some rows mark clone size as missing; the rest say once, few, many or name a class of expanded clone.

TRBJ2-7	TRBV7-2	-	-	CASSLGRPDEQYF	TGTGCCAGCAGCTTAGGAAGGCCTGACGAGCAGTACTTC
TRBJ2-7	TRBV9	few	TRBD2	CASSVGAGSYEQYF	TGTGCCAGCAGCGTTGGAGCGGGGAGCTACGAGCAGTACTTC
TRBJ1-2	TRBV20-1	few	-	CSARGTYTNYGYTF	TGCAGTGCTAGAGGGACTTATACCAACTATGGCTACACCTTC
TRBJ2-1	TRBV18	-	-	CASAQTGRNEQFF	TGTGCCAGCGCACAGACAGGGAGGAATGAGCAGTTCTTC
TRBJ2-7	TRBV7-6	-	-	CASSSRPPQDYEQYF	TGTGCCAGCAGCTCCAGACCCCCTCAGGACTACGAGCAGTACTTC
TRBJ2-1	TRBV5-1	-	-	CASSREEGSYNEQFF	TGCGCCAGCAGCCGCGAGGAGGGCTCCTACAATGAGCAGTTCTTC
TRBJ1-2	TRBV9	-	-	CASGRTASYGYTF	TGTGCCTCGGGACGGACAGCTTCATATGGCTACACCTTC
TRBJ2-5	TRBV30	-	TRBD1	CAWSPRTGSGETQYF	TGCGCCTGGAGTCCTAGGACAGGGTCAGGAGAGACCCAGTACTTC
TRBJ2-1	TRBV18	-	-	CASSPDQDNEQFF	TGTGCCAGCTCACCAGACCAAGACAATGAGCAGTTCTTC
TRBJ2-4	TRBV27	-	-	CASSTDRIAKNIQYF	TGTGCCAGCAGCACCGACAGGATAGCCAAAAACATTCAGTACTTC
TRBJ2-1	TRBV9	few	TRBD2	CASSVGLAVNNEQFF	TGCGCCAGCAGCGTGGGACTAGCGGTCAACAATGAGCAGTTCTTC
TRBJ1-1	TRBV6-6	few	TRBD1	CASSSPGGTGTEAFF	TGTGCCAGCAGTTCCCCAGGGGGGACAGGCACTGAAGCTTTCTTT
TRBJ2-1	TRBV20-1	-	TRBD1	CSALGQVVGSYNEQFF	TGCAGTGCCTTAGGACAGGTGGTTGGCTCCTACAATGAGCAGTTCTTC
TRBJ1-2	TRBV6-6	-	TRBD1	CASSYSGQLTILYGYTF	TGTGCCAGCAGTTACTCGGGACAGCTTACCATTCTCTATGGCTACACCTTC
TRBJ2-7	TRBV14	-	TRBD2	CASSRLAGALIYEQYF	TGTGCCAGCAGCAGATTAGCGGGAGCTCTTATCTACGAGCAGTACTTC
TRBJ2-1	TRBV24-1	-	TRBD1	CATSDSRTGGKMVDEQFF	TGTGCCACCAGTGATTCTCGGACAGGGGGAAAGATGGTCGATGAGCAGTTCTTC
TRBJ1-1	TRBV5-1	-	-	CASSLPQNTEAFF	TGCGCCAGCAGCTTGCCTCAGAACACTGAAGCTTTCTTT
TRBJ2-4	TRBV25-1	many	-	CASSETGAKNIQYF	TGTGCCAGCAGTGAGACAGGAGCCAAAAACATTCAGTACTTC
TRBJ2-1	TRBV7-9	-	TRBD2	CASSLVSGRERDGQFF	TGTGCCAGCAGCTTAGTGTCGGGTCGGGAGCGGGATGGGCAGTTCTTC
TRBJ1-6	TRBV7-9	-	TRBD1	CASSLQNRGRFYSPLHF	TGTGCCAGCAGCTTACAGAACAGGGGGCGGTTTTATTCACCCCTCCACTTT
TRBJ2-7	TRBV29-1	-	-	CSVQRGNGYGQYF	TGCAGCGTTCAAAGGGGCAACGGCTACGGGCAGTACTTC
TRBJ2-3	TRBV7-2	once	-	CAIGRGRVTDTQYF	TGTGCTATAGGGCGGGGGCGGGTGACTGATACGCAGTATTTT
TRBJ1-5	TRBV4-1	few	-	CASSQSTRGQPQHF	TGCGCCAGCAGCCAGTCTACCAGGGGACAGCCCCAGCATTTT
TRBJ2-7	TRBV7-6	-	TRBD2	CANSFRVGEGFEQYF	TGTGCCAACAGCTTCCGCGTCGGGGAGGGATTCGAGCAGTACTTC
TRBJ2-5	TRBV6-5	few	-	CASSYSVRGETQYF	TGTGCCAGCAGTTACAGCGTGAGGGGGGAGACCCAGTACTTC
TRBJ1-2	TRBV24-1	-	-	CATSDATGPGGYTF	TGTGCCACCAGTGACGCCACAGGGCCCGGGGGCTACACCTTC